These 15 T cell receptor beta chains were sequenced from one sample in a study of OX40 agonist ivuxolimab in advanced cancers. Sequenced by immunoSEQ multiplex PCR; TCRdb stores in-frame clones only, minus some. This repertoire shows around 110,000 clones, approximately 90% found once; its top ten account for 0.48%. The material was CD4+ or CD8+ T cells sorted from blood, obtained in a trial of the OX40 agonist ivuxolimab. The source of these receptors is an adult with an advanced solid tumor such as melanoma, head and neck, liver or kidney cancer.

This chain joins TRBV23-1 and TRBJ2-2; tentative D call: TRBD1 (6 bases). TRBV23-1 is designated an ORF whose function remains uncertain. This CDR3 comprises 12 residues. Trimming took off 11 bases at V and 1 base at J, with 8 bases between the two ends. The CDR3 DNA follows: TGCGCCCCGACAGGGAACACCGGGGAGCTGTTTTTT. This gives the protein CAPTGNTGELFF.

This chain joins TRBV25-1 and TRBJ1-3; D may be TRBD1 (5 bases). The CDR3 is 17 residues long. The germline CDR1 and CDR2 sequences are MGHDK and SYGVNS. V lost 2 bases to trimming and J lost 0 bases, with 14 bases between them. CDR3 sequence: CASSETMGTGSGNTIYF. The CDR3 DNA is TGTGCCAGCAGTGAAACCATGGGGACGGGCTCTGGAAACACCATATATTTT.

The chain employs TRBV27 and TRBJ2-3; 12 bases agree with TRBD1. The V gene end was trimmed by 6 bases and the J gene end by 2 bases; junction bases not matched to a gene: 3. The length of the CDR3 is 15 residues. Per the germline V gene, CDR1 is MNHEY and CDR2 is SMNVEV (reference sequence). The CDR3 sequence is CASRGGQGATDTQYF. The CDR3 region has the DNA TGTGCCAGCAGGGGGGGACAGGGGGCCACAGATACGCAGTATTTT.

This chain connects TRBV11-2 to TRBJ2-1, with D tentatively TRBD2 (5 bases). In germline, CDR1 is SGHAT, CDR2 FQNNGV. This CDR3 has 15 residues. With 1 base removed from V and 8 bases from J, the gap between germline ends came to 15 bases. CDR3 region: CASSLGVRTLDEQFF. For the CDR3, the DNA is TGTGCCAGCAGCTTAGGCGTTCGGACTTTGGATGAGCAGTTCTTC. Full variable domain (remainder filled in from reference TRBV11-2 and TRBJ2-1): EAGVAQSPRYKIIEKRQSVAFWCNPISGHATLYWYQQILGQGPKLLIQFQNNGVVDDSQLPKDRFSAERLKGVDSTLKIQPAKLEDSAVYLCASSLGVRTLDEQFFGPGTRLTVL.

About this clone: Other DNA sequences in this specimen translate into the identical CDR3. The CDR3 protein is CASSPGTQETQYF. For the CDR3, the DNA is TGTGCCAGCTCACCCGGTACGCAAGAGACCCAGTACTTC. The J gene is TRBJ2-5, the V gene TRBV18; D unclear. Between the trimmed V and J ends, which lost 3 bases and 2 bases, there was a span of 7 bases. There are 13 residues in the CDR3. Germline CDR1 and CDR2: KGHSH and LQKENI.

Written as DNA, the CDR3 is TGCGCCAGCAGCTTGACCCCGGGTTTTGGGCTCGACGCCGGGGGGGAGCAGTTCTTC. Encoded protein: CASSLTPGFGLDAGGEQFF. The chain combines TRBV5-1 with TRBJ2-1; TRBD2 aligns across 7 bases. The ends lost 1 base at V and 10 bases at J; junction bases unmatched: 23. This CDR3 has 19 amino acids. CDR1 and CDR2 (germline): SGHRS, YFSETQ.

The genes are TRBV14 and TRBJ2-7; D is unclear. The CDR3 is 17 amino acids. V shed 1 base and J shed 2 bases, with 18 bases lying between them. Germline-derived CDR1 and CDR2 are SGHDN and FVKESK. CDR3 DNA sequence: TGTGCCAGCAGCCAAGGGGGTAGGACCCATAACCCCTACGAGCAGTACTTC. This translates into CASSQGGRTHNPYEQYF.

This clone was found once. V and J are TRBV28 and TRBJ2-2; D may be TRBD2 (6 bases). Germline CDR1 reads MDHEN; CDR2 reads SYDVKM. The CDR3 loop spans 13 amino acids. V was cut by 7 bases and J by 6 bases, with 12 bases left in between. The CDR3 nucleotides are TGTGCCAGCAACACCGGGAGCCCCGGGGAGCTGTTTTTT. It yields the protein CASNTGSPGELFF.

This clone has just one count. The chain carries TRBV30 and TRBJ2-1; no definite D call. CDR1 and CDR2 from the germline V gene are GTSNPN and SVGIG (reference sequence). The CDR3 extends over 14 amino acids. The V gene lost 0 bases and the J gene lost 8 bases, with 14 bases spanning the gap. CDR3 sequence (DNA): TGTGCCTGGAGTGTACGGATTGAAGCAGATGAGCAGTTCTTC. It encodes CAWSVRIEADEQFF.

This chain connects TRBV28 to TRBJ2-5, with D possibly called TRBD1 or TRBD2 (5 bases each). V shed 7 bases and J shed 5 bases, with 14 bases lying between them. Germline assignment: CDR1 MDHEN and CDR2 SYDVKM. There are 13 residues in the CDR3. The CDR3 reads CASTGPERETQYF. Written as DNA, the CDR3 is TGTGCCAGCACGGGGCCAGAACGCGAGACCCAGTACTTC.

This clone was seen a handful of times. V gene TRBV6-5 combines with J gene TRBJ1-2; the match to TRBD1 covers 8 bases. J was trimmed by 1 base and V by 7 bases; bases with no gene match: 5. Germline V gene data show CDR1 as MNHEY and CDR2 as SVGAGI. The CDR3 loop spans 14 amino acids. The CDR3 spells CASTRTGRNYGYTF. CDR3 nucleotide sequence: TGTGCCAGCACCAGGACAGGGCGTAACTATGGCTACACCTTC.

The genes are TRBV9 and TRBJ1-2, with D unclear. CDR1 is SGDLS, CDR2 YYNGEE, per germline. The ends were cut back, 5 bases at V and 5 bases at J, with 10 bases in the middle. The CDR3 loop spans 12 amino acids. CDR3 coding DNA: TGTGCCAGCAGTAAGGGAGTTTATGGCTACACCTTC. Translation: CASSKGVYGYTF.

This clone was seen just once. This sequence joins TRBV6-6 and TRBJ2-1, with D tentatively TRBD1 or TRBD2 (6 bases each). V lost 6 bases, J lost 6 bases, and 18 bases lay in between. CDR1 and CDR2 (germline): MNHNY, SVGAGI (reference sequence). CDR3 length: 15 amino acids. The CDR3 sequence: CASSSRDNAGNEQFF. The CDR3 DNA reads as TGTGCCAGCAGCTCGCGGGACAATGCTGGCAATGAGCAGTTCTTC.

This clone was counted only a few times. The chain uses TRBV7-9 and TRBJ1-6; TRBD1 might be the D (5 bases). The length of the CDR3 is 14 residues. Germline values: CDR1 SEHNR, CDR2 FQNEAQ (reference sequence). The V end was cut by 5 bases, the J end by 9 bases, with 14 bases between. The CDR3 nucleotides are TGTGCCAGCAGCCTGTCGGGGAGGGGTTCACCCCTCCACTTT. Translating gives CASSLSGRGSPLHF. Combining the CDR3 with reference TRBV7-9 and TRBJ1-6 gives the whole variable domain DTGVSQNPRHKITKRGQNVTFRCDPISEHNRLYWYRQTLGQGPEFLTYFQNEAQLEKSRLLSDRFSAERPKGSFSTLEIQRTEQGDSAMYLCASSLSGRGSPLHFGNGTRLTVT.

The chain links TRBV6-5 to TRBJ2-5, with TRBD1 matching 9 bases. V was clipped by 6 bases and J by 1 base; unmatched bases: 6. Germline values: CDR1 MNHEY, CDR2 SVGAGI. The CDR3 is 15 residues long. CDR3 nucleotides: TGTGCCAGCAGGGCACAGGGGGCTTTCCAAGAGACCCAGTACTTC. Protein sequence: CASRAQGAFQETQYF.